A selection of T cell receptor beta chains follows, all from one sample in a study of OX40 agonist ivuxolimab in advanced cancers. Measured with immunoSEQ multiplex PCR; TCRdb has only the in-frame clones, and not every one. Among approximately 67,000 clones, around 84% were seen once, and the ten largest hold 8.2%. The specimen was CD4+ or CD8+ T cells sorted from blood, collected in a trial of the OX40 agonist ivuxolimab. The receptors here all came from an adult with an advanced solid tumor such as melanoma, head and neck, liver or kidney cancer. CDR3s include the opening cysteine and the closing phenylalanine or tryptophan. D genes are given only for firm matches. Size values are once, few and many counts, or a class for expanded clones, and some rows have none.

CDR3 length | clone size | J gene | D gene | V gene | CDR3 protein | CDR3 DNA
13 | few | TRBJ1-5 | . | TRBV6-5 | CASSPTNNQPQHF | TGTGCCAGCAGCCCAACAAACAATCAGCCCCAGCATTTT
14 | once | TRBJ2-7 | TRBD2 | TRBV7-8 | CASRFSGKDGEQYF | TGTGCCAGCAGGTTTAGCGGGAAAGATGGCGAGCAGTACTTC
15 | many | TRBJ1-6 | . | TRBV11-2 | CASSFGDGVYSPLHF | TGTGCCAGCAGCTTCGGCGACGGGGTATATTCACCCCTCCACTTT
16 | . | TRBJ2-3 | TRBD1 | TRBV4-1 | CASSQLDRVGADTQYF | TGCGCCAGCAGCCAATTGGACAGGGTGGGGGCAGATACGCAGTATTTT
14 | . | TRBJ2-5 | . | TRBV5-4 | CASSFSSGVETQYF | TGTGCCAGCAGCTTTTCGTCGGGGGTAGAGACCCAGTACTTC
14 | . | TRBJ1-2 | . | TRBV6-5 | CASSYSPSGYGYTF | TGTGCCAGCAGTTACTCCCCCTCGGGCTATGGCTACACCTTC
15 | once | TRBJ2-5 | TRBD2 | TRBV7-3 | CASSLGLGLGETQYF | TGTGCCAGCAGCCTAGGACTAGGCCTAGGAGAGACCCAGTACTTC
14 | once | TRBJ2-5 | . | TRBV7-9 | CASSLAGGKETQYF | TGTGCCAGCAGCTTAGCGGGCGGGAAAGAGACCCAGTACTTC
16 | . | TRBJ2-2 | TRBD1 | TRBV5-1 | CASSFPQGSNTGELFF | TGCGCCAGCAGCTTTCCACAGGGGTCGAACACCGGGGAGCTGTTTTTT
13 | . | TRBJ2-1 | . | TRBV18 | CASSPDPKVGQFF | TGTGCCAGCTCACCCGACCCAAAGGTGGGGCAGTTCTTC
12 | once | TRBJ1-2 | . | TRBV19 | CASSIGIRGYTF | TGTGCCAGTAGTATCGGGATACGTGGCTACACCTTC
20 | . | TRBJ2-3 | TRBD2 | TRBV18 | CASSQGPGLAGGPGTDTQYF | TGTGCCAGCTCGCAGGGACCGGGACTAGCGGGAGGGCCGGGCACAGATACGCAGTATTTT
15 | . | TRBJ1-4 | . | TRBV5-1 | CASSLAGGSHEKLFF | TGCGCCAGCAGCTTGGCCGGGGGGTCTCATGAAAAACTGTTTTTT
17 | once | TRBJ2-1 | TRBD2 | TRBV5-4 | CASSLGSGGVSYNEQFF | TGTGCCAGCAGCTTGGGGAGCGGGGGAGTCTCCTACAATGAGCAGTTCTTC
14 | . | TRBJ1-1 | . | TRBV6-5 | CASSYSAGFAEAFF | TGTGCCAGCAGTTACTCAGCGGGATTTGCTGAAGCTTTCTTT
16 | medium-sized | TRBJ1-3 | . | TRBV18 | CASSPALGSSGNTIYF | TGTGCCAGCTCACCGGCCTTAGGCAGCTCTGGAAACACCATATATTTT
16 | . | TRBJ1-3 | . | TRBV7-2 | CASSSGRGTVGNTIYF | TGTGCCAGCAGCTCCGGAAGAGGGACGGTTGGAAACACCATATATTTT
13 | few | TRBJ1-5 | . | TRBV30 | CAWSITGHQPQHF | TGTGCCTGGAGTATCACTGGCCATCAGCCCCAGCATTTT
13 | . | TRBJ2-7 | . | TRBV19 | CASSPGWEYEQYF | TGTGCCAGTAGTCCGGGGTGGGAATACGAGCAGTACTTC
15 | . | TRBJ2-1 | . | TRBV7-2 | CASSLKGGPYNEQFF | TGTGCCAGCAGCTTAAAGGGGGGGCCCTACAATGAGCAGTTCTTC
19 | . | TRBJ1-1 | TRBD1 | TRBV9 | CASSVALDPGQGKNTEAFF | TGTGCCAGCAGCGTAGCTCTAGACCCGGGACAGGGTAAGAACACTGAAGCTTTCTTT
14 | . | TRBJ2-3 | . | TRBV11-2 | CASSSPGPENTQYF | TGTGCCAGCAGCTCCCCAGGGCCGGAAAATACGCAGTATTTT